This T cell receptor (beta chain) was identified during a study of cytomegalovirus exposure and HLA in healthy donors. General study results and limits: Later, TCR association rates were found to vary by HLA locus, highest for DRB1 and lowest for HLA-C.

With 60 Vbeta and 13 Jbeta primers, the PCR was carried out. Profiling relied on immunoSEQ multiplex PCR, and the TCRdb table lists in-frame clones only, not all of them. The sample shows some 200,000 clones, 81% of them seen only once. As regards this clone: Its specificity is unknown.

The donors (healthy individuals) were bone marrow donors. With V trimmed by 4 bases and J by 2 bases, 6 bases remained unmatched. This CDR3 is 18 amino acids long. CDR1 is SGHVS and CDR2 is FQNEAQ in the germline V gene. What was sequenced was PBMCs. This chain uses TRBV7-8 with TRBJ2-3, with 16 nucleotides matching TRBD2. The receptor was derived from a man in his fifties or sixties in good health and CMV-seronegative. This chain's CDR3 is CASSSGLAGGPVTDTQYF. The DNA for the CDR3 is TGTGCCAGCAGCTCGGGACTAGCGGGGGGGCCCGTCACAGATACGCAGTATTTT.